This entry lists 21 T cell receptor beta chains sequenced from one sample in a study of graft-versus-host responses after intestinal transplantation. These TCRs' antigens remain unknown. Data came from immunoSEQ multiplex PCR; TCRdb stores just in-frame clones and leaves some out. The profile shows about 120,000 clones, 93% of them singletons. This specimen was unstimulated CD8+ T cells sorted from spleen or lymph node cells, taken before intestinal transplant. The receptors come from a human donor who received an intestinal transplant.

This clone was picked up one time. V and J are TRBV19 and TRBJ1-2, with D maybe TRBD1 (5 bases). CDR3 length: 19 residues. The germline V and J ends were trimmed by 8 bases and 2 bases, with 30 bases remaining between them. Per germline, CDR1 LNHDA and CDR2 SQIVND (reference sequence). CDR3 sequence (DNA): TGTGCCAGTGTGGCAGTGACGACGGACACTCCTGTGTTGAACTATGGCTACACCTTC. Protein: CASVAVTTDTPVLNYGYTF.

The chain combines TRBV2 with TRBJ1-1; D is perhaps TRBD1 (5 bases). V was pared by 6 bases and J by 3 bases, with 8 bases between. The germline V gene encodes CDR1 SNHLY and CDR2 FYNNEI. CDR3 length: 12 residues. This CDR3 reads CASSPQDTEAFF. CDR3 in DNA: TGTGCCAGCAGCCCACAGGACACTGAAGCTTTCTTT.

The gene calls are TRBV29-1 and TRBJ1-1; the match to TRBD1 covers 7 bases. The CDR3 length is 11 residues. V dropped 7 bases and J dropped 4; count of bases not matched to a gene: 3. The germline CDR1 and CDR2 sequences are SQVTM and ANQGSEA. Here the CDR3 reads CSERQGTEAFF. The CDR3 bases are TGCAGCGAGAGACAGGGCACTGAAGCTTTCTTT.

The chain is built from TRBV5-1 and TRBJ1-1, with D unresolved. V was clipped by 0 bases and J by 3 bases, with 3 bases between them. CDR1 is SGHRS, CDR2 YFSETQ, per germline. The CDR3 extends over 12 amino acids. The DNA for the CDR3 is TGCGCCAGCAGCTTGGGCTACACTGAAGCTTTCTTT. Encoded protein: CASSLGYTEAFF.

The chain recombines TRBV9 with TRBJ1-5, with D perhaps TRBD1 (5 bases). CDR1 SGDLS and CDR2 YYNGEE come from the germline V gene. The CDR3 is 14 amino acids. Trimming cost V 2 bases and J 2 bases, with 8 bases left between them. The CDR3 nucleotides read TGTGCCAGCAGCGTCGGGACGGGCAATCAGCCCCAGCATTTT. This sequence encodes CASSVGTGNQPQHF.

This chain uses TRBV18 with TRBJ2-5, with 10 bases fitting TRBD1. TRBJ2-7 explains the end of the DNA better; the J call may be wrong. Germline CDR1 and CDR2: KGHSH and LQKENI. This CDR3 spans 17 amino acids. CDR3 DNA sequence: TGTGCCAGCTCACCACCGGGACAGGGGTCAAAGTCCTACGAGCAGTACTTC. The encoded protein is CASSPPGQGSKSYEQYF.

The rearrangement links TRBV28 to TRBJ1-1; no clear D. V lost 3 bases to trimming and J lost 12 bases, with 17 bases between them. The germline V gene has CDR1 MDHEN and CDR2 SYDVKM. The length of the CDR3 is 13 residues. CDR3 DNA: TGTGCCAGCAGTTTCCCTGGACCCGTTATACCTTTCTTT. Its protein is CASSFPGPVIPFF.

This sequence joins TRBV9 and TRBJ2-7, with D perhaps given as TRBD1 or TRBD2 (6 bases each). CDR1 is SGDLS and CDR2 is YYNGEE in the germline V gene. V was shortened by 2 bases and J by 1 base, with 13 bases between the two germline ends. There are 15 residues in the CDR3. CDR3 DNA: TGTGCCAGCAGCGTTACGACAGGAGGGTCCTACGAGCAGTACTTC. As protein: CASSVTTGGSYEQYF. The full variable domain, in which reference TRBV9 and TRBJ2-7 provide the parts outside the CDR3, is DSGVTQTPKHLITATGQRVTLRCSPRSGDLSVYWYQQSLDQGLQFLIQYYNGEERAKGNILERFSAQQFPDLHSELNLSSLELGDSALYFCASSVTTGGSYEQYFGPGTRLTVT.

The chain couples TRBV19 to TRBJ2-2; 8 bases are a match to TRBD1. Germline CDR1 LNHDA, CDR2 SQIVND (reference sequence). V gave up 9 bases and J gave up 6 bases; unmatched junction bases: 3. The CDR3 is made up of 12 amino acids. DNA for the CDR3: TGTGCCAGCAGGGGGCTCCCCGGGGAGCTGTTTTTT. This codes for CASRGLPGELFF.

This clone was detected only once. The CDR3 protein is CASSFGATTYSGANVLTF. The DNA for the CDR3 is TGTGCCAGCAGCTTTGGGGCTACCACCTACTCTGGGGCCAACGTCCTGACTTTC. The chain carries TRBV11-1 and TRBJ2-6; TRBD1 might be the D (5 bases). V shed 3 bases and J shed 0 bases, with 15 bases lying between them. This CDR3 spans 18 amino acids. Germline loops: CDR1 SGHAT, CDR2 FQDESV (reference sequence).

This clone occurred a few times. J is TRBJ1-2 and V is TRBV7-9; TRBD1 agrees at 8 bases. After removal of 4 bases from V and 6 bases from J, the junction contained 4 bases not matched to a gene. The length of the CDR3 is 13 residues. Germline V CDR1 and CDR2: SEHNR, FQNEAQ (reference sequence). The CDR3 loop reads CASSYGQGNGYTF. CDR3 bases: TGTGCCAGCAGCTACGGACAGGGCAATGGCTACACCTTC.

This rearrangement joins TRBV2 to TRBJ2-2; 15 bases line up with TRBD2. V lost 6 bases to trimming and J lost 7 bases; unmatched junction nucleotides: 6. CDR1 and CDR2 from the germline V gene are SNHLY and FYNNEI. CDR3 size: 16 residues. As DNA, the CDR3 is TGTGCCAGCAGGGAGGGGACTAGCGGGAGGTTCGGGGAGCTGTTTTTT. Protein sequence: CASREGTSGRFGELFF.

This clone was seen once. The rearrangement uses TRBV19 and TRBJ2-7; D is perhaps TRBD2 (5 bases). Germline V gene data show CDR1 as LNHDA and CDR2 as SQIVND (reference sequence). V was trimmed by 7 bases and J by 4 bases, leaving 8 bases between them. The CDR3 length is 11 residues. The chain's CDR3 is CASTSGYEQYF. CDR3 coding DNA: TGTGCCAGTACAAGCGGTTACGAGCAGTACTTC.

The rearrangement uses TRBV6-1 and TRBJ1-2; a possible D gene is TRBD1 (6 bases). The germline CDR1 and CDR2 sequences are MNHNS and SASEGT. V was shortened by 2 bases and J by 6 bases, with 16 bases between the two germline ends. The CDR3 is 15 amino acids. The CDR3 DNA reads TGTGCCAGCAGTGAAACAGGGTTGGGGCTGGATGGCTACACCTTC. Translated, it gives CASSETGLGLDGYTF.

The chain has TRBV7-8 and TRBJ1-2, with unresolved D. Trimming took 5 bases from V and 2 from J, leaving 9 bases between them. CDR3 length equals 13 residues. Germline loops: CDR1 SGHVS, CDR2 FQNEAQ. The chain's CDR3 is CASSTRLNYGYTF. The CDR3 bases are TGTGCCAGCAGCACCAGGTTAAACTATGGCTACACCTTC.

As regards this clone: The junction differs from germline at one of its ends, possibly a read error. The chain has TRBV7-7 and TRBJ2-7, with D possibly being TRBD2 (6 bases). CDR1 is SSHAT and CDR2 is FNYEAQ in the germline V gene (reference sequence). This CDR3 contains 14 residues. CDR3 bases: TGTGCTAGCAGCTTAGCGGACGGAATCTACGAGCAGTACTTC. This gives the protein CASSLADGIYEQYF. Drawing the rest from reference TRBV7-7 and TRBJ2-7, the complete variable domain is GAGVSQSPRYKVTKRGQDVTLRCDPISSHATLYWYQQALGQGPEFLTYFNYEAQPDKSGLPSDRFSAERPEGSISTLTIQRTEQRDSAMYRCASSLADGIYEQYFGPGTRLTVT.

This sequence joins TRBV5-1 and TRBJ2-7; D uncertain. This CDR3 contains 14 residues. Looked up from germline, CDR1 is SGHRS and CDR2 is YFSETQ. V shed 0 bases and J shed 2 bases, with 9 bases lying between them. CDR3 in amino acids: CASSLALSPYEQYF. CDR3 DNA: TGCGCCAGCAGCTTGGCCTTGTCTCCCTACGAGCAGTACTTC.

The chain joins TRBV19 to TRBJ2-7, with D possibly matching TRBD2 (6 bases). Trimming took off 3 bases at V and 5 bases at J, with 17 bases between the two ends. This CDR3 spans 15 amino acids. Germline loops: CDR1 LNHDA, CDR2 SQIVND (reference sequence). The CDR3 DNA reads as TGTGCCAGTAGTATTCGCGGGGCCGGCCTGGACGAGCAGTACTTC. Protein product: CASSIRGAGLDEQYF.

This clone was seen once. V usage is TRBV5-4 and J usage is TRBJ2-7, with no clear D. The CDR3 runs to 12 residues. V was clipped by 0 bases and J by 3 bases, with 4 bases between them. CDR1 and CDR2 from the germline V gene are SGHNT and YYREEE (reference sequence). The DNA of the CDR3 is TGTGCCAGCAGCTTGGAAGGCTACGAGCAGTACTTC. Residues: CASSLEGYEQYF.

This chain links TRBV29-1 with TRBJ1-1; 7 nucleotides match TRBD1. This CDR3 has 14 amino acids. CDR1 and CDR2 (germline): SQVTM, ANQGSEA. V shed 7 bases, J shed 5 bases, and the junction held 13 bases outside the gene matches. CDR3 sequence reads: CSAFLTGSVTEAFF. In DNA form, the CDR3 reads TGCAGCGCCTTCCTGACAGGGTCGGTGACTGAAGCTTTCTTT.

The genes are TRBV19 and TRBJ1-1; D is ambiguous. CDR3 length equals 13 residues. CDR1 and CDR2 (germline): LNHDA, SQIVND (reference sequence). Deletions cut 3 bases from V and 6 bases from J, with 11 bases between. This CDR3 is CASSMQAGPEAFF. As DNA, the CDR3 is TGTGCCAGTAGTATGCAGGCAGGACCTGAAGCTTTCTTT.